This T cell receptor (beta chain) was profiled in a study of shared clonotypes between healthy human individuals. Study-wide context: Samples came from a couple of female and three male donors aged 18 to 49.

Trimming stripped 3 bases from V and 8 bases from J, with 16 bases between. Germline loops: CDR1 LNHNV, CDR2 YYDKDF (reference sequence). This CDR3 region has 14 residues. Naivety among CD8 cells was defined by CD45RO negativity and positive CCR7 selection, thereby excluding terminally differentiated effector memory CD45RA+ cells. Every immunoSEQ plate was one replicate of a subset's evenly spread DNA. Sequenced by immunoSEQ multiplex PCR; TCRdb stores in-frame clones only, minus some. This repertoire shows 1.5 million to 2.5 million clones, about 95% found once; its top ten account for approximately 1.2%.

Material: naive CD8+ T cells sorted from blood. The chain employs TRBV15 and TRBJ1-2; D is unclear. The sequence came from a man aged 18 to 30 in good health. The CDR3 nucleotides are TGTGCCACCAGCAGGGTGTTTGGAGGGAAAGGCTACACCTTC. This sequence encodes CATSRVFGGKGYTF.